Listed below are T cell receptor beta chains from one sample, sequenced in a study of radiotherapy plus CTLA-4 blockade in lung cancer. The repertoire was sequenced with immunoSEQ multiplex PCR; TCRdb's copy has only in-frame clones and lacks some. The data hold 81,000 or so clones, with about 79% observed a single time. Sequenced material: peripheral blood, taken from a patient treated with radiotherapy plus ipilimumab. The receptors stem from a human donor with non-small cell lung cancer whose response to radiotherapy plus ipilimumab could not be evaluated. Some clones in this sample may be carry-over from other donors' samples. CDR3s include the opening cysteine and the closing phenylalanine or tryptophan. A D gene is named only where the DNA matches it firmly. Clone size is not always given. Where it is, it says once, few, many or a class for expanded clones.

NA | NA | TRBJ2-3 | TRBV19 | TGTGCCAGTAGTATTCGTGGGGGCCGGGGCACAGATACGCAGTATTTT | CASSIRGGRGTDTQYF
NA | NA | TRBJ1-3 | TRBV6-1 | TGTGCCAGCAGTAGCGGGCTTGCTGGAAACACCATATATTTT | CASSSGLAGNTIYF
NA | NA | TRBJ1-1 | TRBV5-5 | TGTGCCAGCACCTTGGACAGAGCGAACACTGAAGCTTTCTTT | CASTLDRANTEAFF
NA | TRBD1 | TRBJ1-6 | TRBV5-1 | TGCGCCAGCGGAGACAGGGAGGCCTCCTATAATTCACCCCTCCACTTT | CASGDREASYNSPLHF
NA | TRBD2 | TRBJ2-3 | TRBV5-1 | TGTGCCAGCAGATTCAGCGGGGAGTCGCCAGATACGCAGTATTTT | CASRFSGESPDTQYF
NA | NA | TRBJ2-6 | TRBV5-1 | TGCGCCAGCAGCGTTTACAGGGAGGGCTTTGGGGCCAACGTCCTGACTTTC | CASSVYREGFGANVLTF
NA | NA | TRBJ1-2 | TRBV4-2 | TGTGCCAGCAGCCAAGCCGGGCAAGCGGGCTATGGCTACACCTTC | CASSQAGQAGYGYTF
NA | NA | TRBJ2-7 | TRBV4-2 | TGTGCCAGCAGCCTTCGACAGGATCCCCCCTACGAGCAGTACTTC | CASSLRQDPPYEQYF
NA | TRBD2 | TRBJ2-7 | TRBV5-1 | TGCGCCAGCAGCCTAACGGGACTAACAACCTACGAGCAGTACTTC | CASSLTGLTTYEQYF
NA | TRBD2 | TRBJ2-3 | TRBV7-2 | TGTGCCAGCAGCCCAATCTTTAGCGGGGGGGCAACAGATACGCAGTATTTT | CASSPIFSGGATDTQYF
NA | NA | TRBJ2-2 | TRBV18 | TGTGCCAGCTCCTACGTGGTCACCGGGGAGCTGTTTTTT | CASSYVVTGELFF
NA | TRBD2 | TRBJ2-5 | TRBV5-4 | TGTGCCAGCAGCCCCGGGACTAGCGGGCTAGCAGAGACCCGGTACTTC | CASSPGTSGLAETRYF
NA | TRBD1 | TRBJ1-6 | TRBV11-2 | TGTGCCAGCAGCTTAGTGGGGCCGGGACAGGGGGATTTGGGGTCACCCCTCCACTTT | CASSLVGPGQGDLGSPLHF
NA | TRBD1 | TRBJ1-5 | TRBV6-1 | TGTGCCAGCAGTGGGACAGGGGGAAATCAGCCCCAGCATTTT | CASSGTGGNQPQHF
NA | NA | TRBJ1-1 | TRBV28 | TGTGCCAGCGGGGTCCAGGGGAACACTGAAGCTTTCTTT | CASGVQGNTEAFF
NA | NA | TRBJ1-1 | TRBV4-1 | TGCGCCAGCAGCGGGGGACATACGGACACTGAAGCTTTCTTT | CASSGGHTDTEAFF
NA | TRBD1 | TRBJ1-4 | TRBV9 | TGTGCCAGCAGCCCCAGACAGGGGCAGACTGAAAAACTGTTTTTT | CASSPRQGQTEKLFF
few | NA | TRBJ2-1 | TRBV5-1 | TGCGCCAGCAGCTTGGCCACGGGCTCCTACAATGAGCAGTTCTTC | CASSLATGSYNEQFF
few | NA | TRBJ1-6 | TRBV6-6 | TGTGCCAGCTCCCGGAGCAATTCACCCCTCCACTTT | CASSRSNSPLHF
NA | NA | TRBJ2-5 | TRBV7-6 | TGTGCCAGCAGCTCCGTAACAGGGATCGAGACCCAGTACTTC | CASSSVTGIETQYF
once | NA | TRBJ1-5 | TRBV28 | TGTGCCAGCAGTTTGGTACCGGGGGGCCTCAATCAGCCCCAGCATTTT | CASSLVPGGLNQPQHF
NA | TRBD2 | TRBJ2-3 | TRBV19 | TGTGCCAGTAGTTCCCCCCCCGGACTAGCCTCTGGCACAGCGGATACGCAGTATTTT | CASSSPPGLASGTADTQYF
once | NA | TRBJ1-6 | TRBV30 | TGTGCCTGGAGTCCCCTATTTTATTCACCCCTCCACTTT | CAWSPLFYSPLHF
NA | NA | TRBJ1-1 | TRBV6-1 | TGTGCCAGCAGCTTACAGGGCTACACTGAAGCTTTCTTT | CASSLQGYTEAFF
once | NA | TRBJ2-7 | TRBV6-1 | TGTGCCAGCAGTGGCTTGGAGGGCTACGAGCAGTACTTC | CASSGLEGYEQYF
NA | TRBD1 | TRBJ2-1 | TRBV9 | TGTGCCAGCAGCGTAGGACAGGGGGGGTACAATGAGCAGTTCTTC | CASSVGQGGYNEQFF
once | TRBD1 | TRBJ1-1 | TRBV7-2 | TGTGCCAGCAGCTTAGCGCTAGGCAGGGGGCTTCCCGGAGCTTTCTTT | CASSLALGRGLPGAFF
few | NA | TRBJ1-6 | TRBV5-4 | TGTGCCAGCAGCCAAGAGGCGGGCCAGGTTAATTCACCCCTCCACTTT | CASSQEAGQVNSPLHF
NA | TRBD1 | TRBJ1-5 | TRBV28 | TGTGCCAGCGCCCTCATGCGGGGGACAGGGGGCAATCAGCCCCAGCATTTT | CASALMRGTGGNQPQHF
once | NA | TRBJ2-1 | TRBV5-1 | TGCGCCAGCAGCTTACTAGTTAATGAGCAGTTCTTC | CASSLLVNEQFF
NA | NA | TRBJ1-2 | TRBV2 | TGTGCCAGCAGTCAGGGAAACTATGGCTACACCTTC | CASSQGNYGYTF
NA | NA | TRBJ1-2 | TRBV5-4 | TGTGCCAGCAGCTTGGTCGTAGGACAGCCGAACACCTTC | CASSLVVGQPNTF
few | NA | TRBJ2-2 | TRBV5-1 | TGCGCCAGCAGCTTGATGCAGGGGAACACCGGGGAGCTGTTTTTT | CASSLMQGNTGELFF
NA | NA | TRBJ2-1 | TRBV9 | TGTGCCAGCAGCGTGGGGCCGGGTTTAGGTGAGCAGTTCTTC | CASSVGPGLGEQFF
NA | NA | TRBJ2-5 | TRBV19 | TGTGCCAGTAGTATAGACTGGACTGTGGAGACCCAGTACTTC | CASSIDWTVETQYF
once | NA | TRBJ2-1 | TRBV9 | TGTGCCAGCAGCGTGTCTTTCTATCGAGGGGGGGCCAACAATGAGCAGTTCTTC | CASSVSFYRGGANNEQFF
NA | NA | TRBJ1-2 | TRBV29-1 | TGCAGCACGGGGGACTATGGCTACACCTTC | CSTGDYGYTF
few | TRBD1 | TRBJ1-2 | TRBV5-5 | TGTGCCAGCACCCCCACCCTAGGGGGCGCGGGGTATGGCTACACCTTC | CASTPTLGGAGYGYTF
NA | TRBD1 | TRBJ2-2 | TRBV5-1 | TGCGCCAGCAGCGGGGGACAGGACACCGGGGAGCTGTTTTTT | CASSGGQDTGELFF
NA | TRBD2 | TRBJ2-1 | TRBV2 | TGTGCCAGCAGAGAAATAGCGGGGGGGCCGGGAAAGAATGAGCAGTTCTTC | CASREIAGGPGKNEQFF
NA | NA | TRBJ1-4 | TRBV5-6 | TGTGCCAGCAGCGAAACAGCAAATGAAAAACTGTTTTTT | CASSETANEKLFF
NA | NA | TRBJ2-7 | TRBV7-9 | TGTGCCAGCAGCCCAGAGAGGCCTCCCTACGAGCAGTACTTC | CASSPERPPYEQYF
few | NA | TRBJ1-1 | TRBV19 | TGTGCCAGTAAACGGCAGGTGAACACTGAAGCTTTCTTT | CASKRQVNTEAFF